These 10 T cell receptor beta chains came from one sample sequenced in a study of T cell responses to AZD1222 COVID-19 vaccine. TCRdb keeps only in-frame clones here, not all; method: immunoSEQ multiplex PCR. In the table there are 130,000 to 150,000 clones, roughly 84% of which are singletons. The sequencing used peripheral blood, collected 28 days after the second AZD1222 dose. These receptors came from an adult who received the AZD1222 COVID-19 vaccine.

J is TRBJ1-2 and V is TRBV5-4, with D unresolved. The CDR3 consists of 13 residues. Trimming shortened V by 2 bases and J by 4 bases, and 9 bases separated the two germline ends. Germline V gives CDR1 SGHNT, CDR2 YYREEE (reference sequence). DNA of the CDR3: TGTGCCAGCAGCTTCGGGCAGAGCTATGGCTACACCTTC. Its translation: CASSFGQSYGYTF. Filled out from reference TRBV5-4 and TRBJ1-2, the complete variable domain reads ETGVTQSPTHLIKTRGQQVTLRCSSQSGHNTVSWYQQALGQGPQFIFQYYREEENGRGNFPPRFSGLQFPNYSSELNVNALELDDSALYLCASSFGQSYGYTFGSGTRLTVV.

This chain connects TRBV2 to TRBJ1-3, with no clear D. The CDR3 totals 12 residues. From germline, CDR1 is SNHLY and CDR2 FYNNEI. The V and J ends lost 8 bases and 1 base respectively, with 6 bases between them. Here the CDR3 reads CASRESGNTIYF. CDR3 sequence (DNA): TGTGCCAGCCGAGAGTCTGGAAACACCATATATTTT.

The chain uses TRBV5-5 and TRBJ1-5, with D perhaps matching TRBD1 (5 bases). The germline V and J ends were trimmed by 0 bases and 9 bases, with 13 bases remaining between them. Germline CDR1 reads SGHKS; CDR2 reads YYEKEE (reference sequence). The CDR3 runs 14 residues. The CDR3: CASSLVQGGGPQHF. Here the CDR3 DNA reads TGTGCCAGCAGCTTGGTGCAGGGCGGGGGGCCCCAGCATTTT.

The V and J genes are TRBV6-5 and TRBJ1-6; no clear D. Germline V gene lookup returns CDR1 MNHEY and CDR2 SVGAGI. Trimming pared 2 bases from V and 6 bases from J, leaving 8 bases between. The CDR3 spans 14 residues. The CDR3 DNA reads TGTGCCAGCAGTTACAAGAATACTAATTCACCCCTCCACTTT. Its translation: CASSYKNTNSPLHF.

The chain combines TRBV2 with TRBJ2-1; TRBD1 is a possible D gene (5 bases). Per the germline V gene, CDR1 is SNHLY and CDR2 is FYNNEI. V lost 7 bases to trimming and J lost 10 bases, with 17 bases between them. CDR3 size: 13 residues. CDR3 coding DNA: TGTGCCAGCAACAGTCATGGGGCCGAGGAGCAGTTCTTC. Translated: CASNSHGAEEQFF.

The chain combines TRBV27 with TRBJ2-1; D may be TRBD2 (6 bases). Germline CDR1 reads MNHEY; CDR2 reads SMNVEV (reference sequence). The CDR3 is 14 residues long. Trimming left V 4 bases short and J 8 bases short, with 15 bases between. CDR3 region: CASSSDGTPDEQFF. Written as DNA, the CDR3 is TGTGCCAGCAGTTCCGACGGGACTCCTGATGAGCAGTTCTTC.

V gene TRBV4-1 combines with J gene TRBJ1-1; D perhaps matches TRBD1 (5 bases). Germline CDR1 reads MGHRA; CDR2 reads YSYEKL. V was pared by 3 bases and J by 3 bases, with 11 bases between. The CDR3 runs to 14 residues. For the CDR3, the DNA is TGCGCCAGCAGCCAGCCTTTACAGGACACTGAAGCTTTCTTT. Protein product: CASSQPLQDTEAFF.

The J gene is TRBJ2-1, the V gene TRBV6-1; the D is unclear. Germline CDR1 and CDR2: MNHNS and SASEGT. V gave up 0 bases and J gave up 3 bases, with 6 bases separating them. There are 14 residues in the CDR3. The CDR3 spells CASSEAKFYNEQFF. CDR3 bases: TGTGCCAGCAGTGAAGCAAAGTTCTACAATGAGCAGTTCTTC.

V is TRBV4-1 and J is TRBJ2-3, with no clear D. Looked up from germline, CDR1 is MGHRA and CDR2 is YSYEKL. The CDR3 consists of 14 residues. Trimming left V 5 bases short and J 0 bases short, with 9 bases between. CDR3 loop: CASSAGPSTDTQYF. Written as DNA, the CDR3 is TGCGCCAGCAGCGCAGGTCCCAGCACAGATACGCAGTATTTT.

V gene TRBV4-2 combines with J gene TRBJ2-2; 8 bases line up with TRBD1. Germline CDR1 LGHNA, CDR2 YNFKEQ. The V gene end was trimmed by 5 bases and the J gene end by 3 bases; junction bases not matched to a gene: 2. The CDR3 loop spans 14 amino acids. CDR3 nucleotides: TGTGCCAGCAGCACAGGGGGATACACCGGGGAGCTGTTTTTT. Protein: CASSTGGYTGELFF.